The entry below gives a single T cell receptor (beta chain) sequence along with its context. This clone was picked up one time. Its antigen is unknown. No much larger clone is present one base from it, and per-base qualities are unavailable. The data are from a study of cytotoxic CD8 clonotypes in ibrutinib-treated CLL listed by TCRdb under 2021. Background on the whole study: In this cohort, over 14 patients were treatment-naive and some 10 were relapsed/refractory, while around 17 had unmutated IGHV. Response samples were obtained after a median of approximately twelve months of treatment, with a range of about 6 to 36 months. Samples averaged roughly 260,000 productive templates and 94,082 productive rearrangements. Partial responses were observed in roughly 24 patients and complete responses in 2; after a median follow-up of 68 months, remission was maintained in approximately 14 patients and progression was observed in roughly 12. Cryopreserved peripheral blood mononuclear cells were obtained before treatment, at response, and at either sustained remission or disease progression. Of the 70 to 100 people in the trial, approximately 28 had longitudinal samples available. Every remission and progressive disease sample was obtained while ibrutinib was still being received by the patients.

Study-level results and caveats: Clonality rose at ibrutinib response, remained stable during sustained remission, and dropped back toward baseline at progression. Sampling times were not matched between sustained-remission and progressing patients, and lymph node repertoires were not studied. Public clonotypes were found to be uncommon and were observed to contract or remain stable during treatment; the increase in clonality was shown to reflect expansion of private clonotypes at ibrutinib response. Baseline clonality exceeded that of age-matched healthy donors and correlated strongly with circulating CD8+ T-cell counts.

The intended sense of this specimen's time point label: approximately 25 months on ibrutinib. For TCR beta library preparation, approximately 2 micrograms of genomic DNA was extracted from cryopreserved PBMCs. Longitudinal blood samples from CLL patients receiving ibrutinib monotherapy were subjected to high-throughput TCR beta sequencing. The patients took part in an open-label, single-center phase 2 trial of ibrutinib monotherapy. On a MiSeq, deep resolution sequencing aimed for a depth between 1 in 1 million and 1 in 200,000 T cells, with each clonotype covered 10x on average. The immunoSEQ hsTCRB Kit was used to generate the TCR beta libraries. The source study handled its data this way. Data were analyzed with ImmunoSEQ Data Assistant and ImmunoSEQ Analyzer, with V, D and J genes assigned per IMGT definitions. Clonality, with values ranging from 0 to 1, was calculated as one minus the normalized Shannon entropy of productive rearrangement frequencies. Public clonotype analysis was restricted to overrepresented clonotypes comprising at least 0.05% of each patient's repertoire. Some twelve repertoires from age-matched healthy donors, obtained from immuneACCESS, served as clonality controls. Drawn from immuneACCESS, this table holds only the in-frame rearrangements with V and J called that TCRdb kept. Clones are partly lost; checked studies trace under half to an unresolved V gene and leave the rest unexplained. That table furnishes V, J and clone size, whereas the DNA furnished D and trimming. For this sample there are 200,000 to 250,000 clones; roughly 70% appear just once. Over 15% of the sample goes to the ten largest clones.

For CDR1 and CDR2, the germline V gene lists LGHNA and YSLEER. The cysteine opens and the phenylalanine closes a CDR3 of 14 amino acids. The sequence is cut down to CDR3 DNA, 42 bases in frame from base 1. Trimming removed 0 bases from V and 1 base from J, leaving 6 bases between the germline ends. The sequenced sample was PBMCs, obtained after 24 months of ibrutinib treatment. This receptor was identified in a human donor with chronic lymphocytic leukemia. The V and J segments used are TRBV4-3 and TRBJ1-1; tentative D gene TRBD1, with 5 bases matching. The nucleotide sequence is given as TGCGCCAGCAGCCAAGAGACAGCGAACACTGAAGCTTTCTTT. The translation is CASSQETANTEAFF.